These T cell receptor beta chains were read from a single sample in a study of a mutant IDH1 vaccine in newly diagnosed glioma. Their specific antigens are unknown. TCRdb keeps only in-frame clones here, not all; method: immunoSEQ multiplex PCR. The data hold around 53,000 clones, with 65% to 85% observed a single time. The sample consisted of PBMCs, taken from a glioma patient whose treatment included an IDH1 peptide vaccine. These receptors were obtained from a woman aged 25-40 years with glioma. Some clones in this sample may be carry-over from other donors' samples. The CDR3 runs from the conserved cysteine through the conserved F or W. A D gene is named only where the DNA matches it firmly. The listing skips clone size in some rows; elsewhere it reads once, few, many or a size class.

NA	TRBD1	TRBV9	TRBJ2-3	CASSVGGQGGPDTQYF	TGTGCCAGCAGCGTAGGGGGACAGGGGGGGCCAGATACGCAGTATTTT
NA	NA	TRBV11-2	TRBJ1-2	CASSSDRPQVYGYTF	TGTGCCAGCAGCTCTGACAGGCCCCAGGTCTATGGCTACACCTTC
NA	NA	TRBV4-2	TRBJ2-4	CASSEGPGIQYF	TGTGCCAGCTCGGAAGGGCCGGGCATTCAGTACTTC
NA	NA	TRBV6-1	TRBJ1-1	CASSDLGAPNTEAFF	TGTGCCAGCAGTGATCTCGGGGCCCCAAACACTGAAGCTTTCTTT
NA	NA	TRBV13	TRBJ2-5	CASSLVGPLRQETQYF	TGTGCCAGCAGCTTAGTGGGACCCCTGAGGCAGGAGACCCAGTACTTC
NA	NA	TRBV28	TRBJ1-1	CASSLSEGYTEAFF	TGTGCCAGCAGTTTATCTGAGGGGTACACTGAAGCTTTCTTT
NA	TRBD2	TRBV2	TRBJ2-7	CARGLGGRAYEQYF	TGTGCCCGAGGCCTAGGCGGGAGAGCCTACGAGCAGTACTTC
once	NA	TRBV11-2	TRBJ1-1	CASSLDRTPGTEAFF	TGTGCCAGCAGCTTAGATCGGACCCCTGGCACTGAAGCTTTCTTT
once	TRBD1	TRBV19	TRBJ1-1	CASSHQGAEAFF	TGTGCCAGTAGTCATCAGGGGGCTGAAGCTTTCTTT
once	NA	TRBV30	TRBJ2-7	CASRAAGEQYF	TGTGCCTCTCGTGCTGCGGGGGAGCAGTACTTC
NA	NA	TRBV5-1	TRBJ2-7	CASSLVGGWGYEQYF	TGCGCCAGCAGCTTGGTGGGGGGATGGGGCTACGAGCAGTACTTC
NA	NA	TRBV5-1	TRBJ2-5	CASSPLGVQETQYF	TGCGCCAGCAGCCCCCTAGGCGTCCAAGAGACCCAGTACTTC
NA	NA	TRBV1	TRBJ2-3	CTSSQEVPRATDTQYF	TGCACCAGCAGCCAAGAGGTTCCTAGGGCCACAGATACGCAGTATTTT
NA	NA	TRBV6-5	TRBJ1-1	CASTTTGLNTEAFF	TGTGCCAGCACCACTACAGGGCTGAACACTGAAGCTTTCTTT
NA	TRBD1	TRBV4-1	TRBJ2-5	CASRPPGQQETQYF	TGCGCCAGCAGACCTCCGGGACAGCAAGAGACCCAGTACTTC
NA	NA	TRBV7-9	TRBJ2-6	CASSSPESGANVLTF	TGTGCCAGCAGCTCGCCGGAATCTGGGGCCAACGTCCTGACTTTC
NA	TRBD1	TRBV19	TRBJ1-4	CASTWTGGDEKLFF	TGTGCCAGTACATGGACAGGGGGAGATGAAAAACTGTTTTTT
NA	NA	TRBV15	TRBJ1-4	CATSRERGRNEKLFF	TGTGCCACCAGCAGAGAACGGGGAAGAAATGAAAAACTGTTTTTT
NA	TRBD1	TRBV30	TRBJ1-1	CAWSVTRTGEAFF	TGTGCCTGGAGTGTAACCCGGACAGGTGAAGCTTTCTTT
NA	NA	TRBV9	TRBJ2-1	CASSVEDRYNEQFF	TGTGCCAGCAGCGTAGAGGACAGATACAATGAGCAGTTCTTC
NA	TRBD1	TRBV6-1	TRBJ1-5	CASSHGQGRAEPQHF	TGTGCCAGCAGTCACGGACAGGGGAGAGCGGAACCCCAGCATTTT
NA	TRBD1	TRBV5-8	TRBJ2-7	CASGKGQTYEQYF	TGTGCCAGCGGAAAGGGACAGACCTACGAGCAGTACTTC